A selection of T cell receptor beta chains follows, all from one sample in a study of cytomegalovirus exposure and HLA in healthy donors. Libraries were prepared by immunoSEQ multiplex PCR; TCRdb keeps only in-frame clonotypes and omits some of them. Here the sample spans 63,000 or so clones, about four fifths being singletons. Material: PBMCs. The origin of the receptors is a woman in her thirties in good health and CMV-seronegative. The CDR3 runs from the conserved cysteine through the conserved F or W. D genes are given only for firm matches. Clone size appears in some rows only: once, few, many, or a class for an expanded clone.

clone_size j_call v_call d_call cdr3_nt cdr3_aa
- TRBJ2-2 TRBV30 - TGTGCCTGGAGCCCAGGGGCATCCGGGGAGCTGTTTTTT CAWSPGASGELFF
- TRBJ1-1 TRBV5-1 - TGCGCCAGCAGCGACATCCCCCAGGGGACGGGCCCTGAAGCTTTCTTT CASSDIPQGTGPEAFF
- TRBJ2-3 TRBV6-4 TRBD1 TGTGCCAGCAGCACAGGGGATAGCACAGATACGCAGTATTTT CASSTGDSTDTQYF
- TRBJ1-3 TRBV29-1 - TGCAGCGTTGGAGCGAGCGGAGACACCATATATTTT CSVGASGDTIYF
- TRBJ2-7 TRBV10-3 TRBD1 TGTGCCATCAGTTCCGATACGACAGGGCGTAACGAGCAGTACTTC CAISSDTTGRNEQYF
- TRBJ2-7 TRBV6-5 - TGTGCCAGCAGCGGGCCACAGGGTCGCGAGCAGTACTTC CASSGPQGREQYF
few TRBJ2-3 TRBV20-1 - TGCAGTGCACAGGGCCCGGAACTTCGGTATTTT CSAQGPELRYF
- TRBJ1-5 TRBV6-5 TRBD1 TGTGCCAGCAGCCAGGACAGGGTGGGCAATCAGCCCCAGCATTTT CASSQDRVGNQPQHF
- TRBJ1-5 TRBV2 - TGTGCCAGTAGGAGGAATAGCAATCAGCCCCAGCATTTT CASRRNSNQPQHF
few TRBJ1-2 TRBV28 - TGTGCCAGCAGTTTTTCCCCCGGGACACTATATGGCTACACCTTC CASSFSPGTLYGYTF
once TRBJ1-2 TRBV5-1 TRBD1 TGCGCCAGCAGCTTATCCGGACAGGGTTATGGCTACACCTTC CASSLSGQGYGYTF
- TRBJ1-6 TRBV28 TRBD1 TGTGCCAGCAGTTCTCACCTCGGGACAGAGAATTCACCCCTCCACTTT CASSSHLGTENSPLHF
few TRBJ2-5 TRBV5-1 TRBD1 TGCGCCAGCAGCTTGGTGCCCACATACGACAGGGTCGCGGAGACCCAGTACTTC CASSLVPTYDRVAETQYF
- TRBJ2-2 TRBV25-1 TRBD1 TGTGCCAGCAGTGGACCGGGACAGGGCCCAACCGGGGAGCTGTTTTTT CASSGPGQGPTGELFF
- TRBJ1-4 TRBV28 TRBD1 TGTGCCAGCAGCCCAAACAGGGGGCTCGGTGAAAAACTGTTTTTT CASSPNRGLGEKLFF
- TRBJ1-6 TRBV15 TRBD1 TGTGCCACCAGCAGGGACAGGGGCGAGGGGTCACCCCTCCACTTT CATSRDRGEGSPLHF
- TRBJ1-2 TRBV5-4 - TGTGCCAGCAGCTCAGAGGCCTATGGCTACACCTTC CASSSEAYGYTF
- TRBJ2-7 TRBV6-5 - TGTGCCAGCAGTACCGACAGGAGCTCCTACGAGCAGTACTTC CASSTDRSSYEQYF
- TRBJ1-2 TRBV30 - TGTGCCTGGAGTGAAGTAGGGGTCGGCTACACCTTC CAWSEVGVGYTF
- TRBJ2-7 TRBV27 - TGTGCCAGCACCCACTCCTACGAGCAGTACTTC CASTHSYEQYF
- TRBJ1-1 TRBV6-6 TRBD1 TGTGCCAGCAGCACATTAGTGATGGGACAGGGAGCTTTCTTT CASSTLVMGQGAFF
- TRBJ1-3 TRBV4-1 - TGCGCCAGCAGCCAAGGAGGCAGGGGCTCTGGAAACACCATATATTTT CASSQGGRGSGNTIYF
once TRBJ1-6 TRBV4-1 - TGCGCCAGCCACTCGACAGGTTTAAGCTCACCCCTCCACTTT CASHSTGLSSPLHF
- TRBJ1-5 TRBV6-5 - TGTGCCAGCAAACCGGGGGACAATCAGCCCCAGCATTTT CASKPGDNQPQHF
few TRBJ2-5 TRBV7-9 - TGTGCCACTCTCAACGGGGAGACCCAGTACTTC CATLNGETQYF
- TRBJ2-1 TRBV5-1 TRBD2 TGCGCCAGCAGCTTGGTCGTTCGTGGCGGGGGAGGTGAGCAGTTCTTC CASSLVVRGGGGEQFF
- TRBJ2-1 TRBV7-9 TRBD2 TGTGCCAGCAGCTTTGGGTTAGCGGGCCTCAATGAGCAGTTCTTC CASSFGLAGLNEQFF
- TRBJ2-7 TRBV6-5 TRBD1 TGTGCCAGCAGCACGGGTAGACAGGGGCGCTACGAGCAGTACTTC CASSTGRQGRYEQYF
once TRBJ2-7 TRBV6-1 - TGTGCCAGCAGTGAAGTTCGGAGCGCGATCTACGAGCAGTACTTC CASSEVRSAIYEQYF
- TRBJ1-1 TRBV2 - TGTGCCAGCAGTGTGGCAGGGCGGACCACTGAAGCTTTCTTT CASSVAGRTTEAFF
- TRBJ2-1 TRBV4-2 TRBD2 TGTGCCAGCAGCCACCCCCGTGATAGCGGGTCGGGTTACAATGAGCAGTTCTTC CASSHPRDSGSGYNEQFF
once TRBJ1-1 TRBV2 TRBD1 TGTGCCAGCAGAGGACAGGGGAAGACTGAAGCTTTCTTT CASRGQGKTEAFF
once TRBJ1-2 TRBV4-1 TRBD1 TGCGCCAGCAGCCAAGGCTTGGGAAGGGGGCGCGACTATGGCTACACCTTC CASSQGLGRGRDYGYTF
- TRBJ2-7 TRBV7-9 TRBD1 TGTGCCAGCAGCTTCTCAGGCGGTAGGGGGCTAGAGCAGTACTTC CASSFSGGRGLEQYF
- TRBJ2-1 TRBV9 - TGTGCCAGCAGCGTCAATAGCGACCTCTCCTACAATGAGCAGTTCTTC CASSVNSDLSYNEQFF
- TRBJ2-1 TRBV25-1 TRBD2 TGTGCCAGCAGTGTACGGGGGGGGAGAGGTGAGCAGTTCTTC CASSVRGGRGEQFF
- TRBJ1-1 TRBV20-1 - TGCAGTGCTAGTAGAGACACTGAAGCTTTCTTT CSASRDTEAFF
medium-sized TRBJ2-3 TRBV4-2 TRBD2 TGTGCCAGCAGCCAAGCTCGGGGGGGCGGGGGCACAGATACGCAGTATTTT CASSQARGGGGTDTQYF
- TRBJ1-6 TRBV6-1 TRBD1 TGTGCCAGCAGTGAATCGCGGGACAGCCGATCACCCCTCCACTTT CASSESRDSRSPLHF
few TRBJ2-2 TRBV9 - TGTGCCAGCACCCCCCGTAGCGGGAACACCGGGGAGCTGTTTTTT CASTPRSGNTGELFF
once TRBJ2-3 TRBV4-1 - TGCGCCAGCAGCCAAGTGGAGCAGCGGAACCAAGATACGCAGTATTTT CASSQVEQRNQDTQYF
- TRBJ2-2 TRBV18 - TGTGCCAGCTCACGTCGAGGACAAGGCGGGGAGCTGTTTTTT CASSRRGQGGELFF
- TRBJ1-5 TRBV30 - TGTGCCTGGAGTAAACAGGATGATCAGCCCCAGCATTTT CAWSKQDDQPQHF
- TRBJ1-4 TRBV6-5 TRBD1 TGTGCCAGCACCCCGGGACAGCCTAATGAAAAACTGTTTTTT CASTPGQPNEKLFF
few TRBJ1-1 TRBV19 - TGTGCCAGTAGTGTTGCAGGGAACACTGAAGCTTTCTTT CASSVAGNTEAFF
- TRBJ2-7 TRBV29-1 TRBD1 TGCAGCGTTGGTGGGACAGGGGGCTCCTACGAGCAGTACTTC CSVGGTGGSYEQYF
few TRBJ1-6 TRBV5-1 - TGCGCCAGCAGCTTGGGATTAGGGAGGCAGCCTCTCGGGTCACCCCTCCACTTT CASSLGLGRQPLGSPLHF
- TRBJ1-3 TRBV7-2 - TGTGCCAGCAGCGAACGGAGCTCTGGAAACACCATATATTTT CASSERSSGNTIYF
- TRBJ2-3 TRBV29-1 - TGCAGCGTAGGGGAAAAGGGTACGGGCACAGATACGCAGTATTTT CSVGEKGTGTDTQYF